This is a list of T cell receptor beta chains from one sample in a study of long-term antiretroviral therapy in people with HIV. The table came from immunoSEQ multiplex PCR; TCRdb's copy has only in-frame clones and leaves some out. The repertoire holds roughly 22,000 clones, with 75% to 85% as singletons. Sequencing was performed on unsorted PBMCs, taken 3 years after starting antiretroviral therapy. Receptors originate from a man over 45 with HIV. Each CDR3 is given with its conserved first and last residue. A D gene is named only where the DNA matches it firmly. Part of the rows lack a size; the others show once, few, many or a class for expanded clones.

CDR3 DNA: TGTGCCAGCAGTATTCAAGGGTTTGATGATCAGCCCCAGCATTTT
CDR3 protein: CASSIQGFDDQPQHF
D gene: .
V gene: TRBV28
clone size: .
J gene: TRBJ1-5

CDR3 DNA: TGTGCCAGCTCACCGACACGGATAATAGAGACCCAGTACTTC
CDR3 protein: CASSPTRIIETQYF
D gene: .
V gene: TRBV18
clone size: .
J gene: TRBJ2-5

CDR3 DNA: TGCGCCAGCAGTCAATACTGCTCGATGGGGAAGAAAGCCAAAAACATTCAGTACTTC
CDR3 protein: CASSQYCSMGKKAKNIQYF
D gene: .
V gene: TRBV23-1
clone size: .
J gene: TRBJ2-4

CDR3 DNA: TGTGCCATCAGCGGGACAGGGATTGATGGCTACACCTTC
CDR3 protein: CAISGTGIDGYTF
D gene: TRBD1
V gene: TRBV10-3
clone size: .
J gene: TRBJ1-2

CDR3 DNA: TGTGCCAGTAGTCCCCAGGATGGATCATATAGCAATCAGCCCCAGCATTTT
CDR3 protein: CASSPQDGSYSNQPQHF
D gene: .
V gene: TRBV19
clone size: .
J gene: TRBJ1-5

CDR3 DNA: TGTGCCAGCAGTTTGGAAGGGCTTAACACTGAAGCTTTCTTT
CDR3 protein: CASSLEGLNTEAFF
D gene: .
V gene: TRBV28
clone size: .
J gene: TRBJ1-1

CDR3 DNA: TGTGCCAGTAGTATCGCTACTAAGGTACAGTACTTC
CDR3 protein: CASSIATKVQYF
D gene: .
V gene: TRBV19
clone size: .
J gene: TRBJ2-4

CDR3 DNA: TGCAGCGTGGGACAGGACTCCTACGAGCAGTACTTC
CDR3 protein: CSVGQDSYEQYF
D gene: TRBD1
V gene: TRBV29-1
clone size: .
J gene: TRBJ2-7

CDR3 DNA: TGTGCCAGTAGTAGCCTTGGACTAGCGGGAGTCTACGAGCAGTACTTC
CDR3 protein: CASSSLGLAGVYEQYF
D gene: TRBD2
V gene: TRBV19
clone size: .
J gene: TRBJ2-7

CDR3 DNA: TGTGCCAGCAGCCCCCCAGACAGGGATCAAGAGACCCAGTACTTC
CDR3 protein: CASSPPDRDQETQYF
D gene: TRBD1
V gene: TRBV28
clone size: .
J gene: TRBJ2-5

CDR3 DNA: TGTGCCACCAGCTCCTCCTACAAGGGAGGGAACTATGGCTACACCTTC
CDR3 protein: CATSSSYKGGNYGYTF
D gene: .
V gene: TRBV15
clone size: .
J gene: TRBJ1-2

CDR3 DNA: TGTGCCAGCAACCTAGGATGGACAGGGGGGAACTATGGCTACACCTTC
CDR3 protein: CASNLGWTGGNYGYTF
D gene: TRBD1
V gene: TRBV9
clone size: .
J gene: TRBJ1-2

CDR3 DNA: TGTGCCAGCAGCTTGAGTTATAGCAATCAGCCCCAGCATTTT
CDR3 protein: CASSLSYSNQPQHF
D gene: .
V gene: TRBV5-6
clone size: .
J gene: TRBJ1-5

CDR3 DNA: TGTGCCAGCAGTTACTCCAGGAATGAGCAGTTCTTC
CDR3 protein: CASSYSRNEQFF
D gene: .
V gene: TRBV6-6
clone size: .
J gene: TRBJ2-1

CDR3 DNA: TGTGCCAGCACTCCGGGAGGGGTTGGCGGCTACACCTTC
CDR3 protein: CASTPGGVGGYTF
D gene: .
V gene: TRBV5-6
clone size: .
J gene: TRBJ1-2

CDR3 DNA: TGCGCCAGCAGCCAAGATTTAGCGTCAGTCTTTGGCTACACCTTC
CDR3 protein: CASSQDLASVFGYTF
D gene: .
V gene: TRBV4-3
clone size: few
J gene: TRBJ1-2

CDR3 DNA: TGTGCCAGCAGCCCGACAGTCTCTGGAAACACCATATATTTT
CDR3 protein: CASSPTVSGNTIYF
D gene: .
V gene: TRBV11-2
clone size: once
J gene: TRBJ1-3

CDR3 DNA: TGCGCCAGCAGCCAAGATCGGTTTGGGACTAGCTACCGTGGGGAGCAGTACTTC
CDR3 protein: CASSQDRFGTSYRGEQYF
D gene: TRBD2
V gene: TRBV4-3
clone size: .
J gene: TRBJ2-7

CDR3 DNA: TGTGCCAGCAGCCTTAACACGGGGGTTAGCAATCAGCCCCAGCATTTT
CDR3 protein: CASSLNTGVSNQPQHF
D gene: .
V gene: TRBV2
clone size: .
J gene: TRBJ1-5

CDR3 DNA: TGCGCCAGCAGCCAAGACCACAGGGTCTACTACGAGCAGTACTTC
CDR3 protein: CASSQDHRVYYEQYF
D gene: .
V gene: TRBV4-3
clone size: .
J gene: TRBJ2-7

CDR3 DNA: TGCGCCAGCAGCCCCTCCGGGTCCCCTGAAGCTTTCTTT
CDR3 protein: CASSPSGSPEAFF
D gene: .
V gene: TRBV5-1
clone size: .
J gene: TRBJ1-1

CDR3 DNA: TGTGCCAGCAGCGTAGATGCGCGTAACAGCTACGAGCAGTACTTC
CDR3 protein: CASSVDARNSYEQYF
D gene: .
V gene: TRBV9
clone size: .
J gene: TRBJ2-7

CDR3 DNA: TGTGCCAGCAGTTTGGCAGGGGACGGCTATGGCTACACCTTC
CDR3 protein: CASSLAGDGYGYTF
D gene: .
V gene: TRBV28
clone size: .
J gene: TRBJ1-2

CDR3 DNA: TGTGCCTGGAGTGTAGGACAGCCATTAGGAAGCTACACCTTC
CDR3 protein: CAWSVGQPLGSYTF
D gene: .
V gene: TRBV30
clone size: .
J gene: TRBJ1-2

CDR3 DNA: TGCAGCGTTGACTCAGGGCGCGGCGGCTACACCTTC
CDR3 protein: CSVDSGRGGYTF
D gene: .
V gene: TRBV29-1
clone size: .
J gene: TRBJ1-2

CDR3 DNA: TGCGCCAGCAGCCAAGATAGGCGGGGGGCCCACAATGAGCAGTTCTTC
CDR3 protein: CASSQDRRGAHNEQFF
D gene: TRBD2
V gene: TRBV4-3
clone size: .
J gene: TRBJ2-1

CDR3 DNA: TGTGCCAGCAGCCCAGGACAGAGCTCCTACAATGAGCAGTTCTTC
CDR3 protein: CASSPGQSSYNEQFF
D gene: .
V gene: TRBV14
clone size: once
J gene: TRBJ2-1

CDR3 DNA: TGCGCCAGCAGCTTTGATCTATCCGGGGGCCGAGGTGAGCAGTTCTTC
CDR3 protein: CASSFDLSGGRGEQFF
D gene: .
V gene: TRBV5-1
clone size: once
J gene: TRBJ2-1

CDR3 DNA: TGTGCCAGCAGCCCCCAGGGAAACACCATATATTTT
CDR3 protein: CASSPQGNTIYF
D gene: .
V gene: TRBV2
clone size: .
J gene: TRBJ1-3

CDR3 DNA: TGCGCCAGCAGCCCATTAGTAGCGGAAAACATTCAGTACTTC
CDR3 protein: CASSPLVAENIQYF
D gene: .
V gene: TRBV4-1
clone size: .
J gene: TRBJ2-4

CDR3 DNA: TGTGCCAGCAGCTTAGAACCTAGCAGGAACTACGAGCAGTACTTC
CDR3 protein: CASSLEPSRNYEQYF
D gene: .
V gene: TRBV7-2
clone size: once
J gene: TRBJ2-7

CDR3 DNA: TGCGCCAGCAGTGAGTCGTCCAGGGGGATCGACGAGCAGTACTTC
CDR3 protein: CASSESSRGIDEQYF
D gene: TRBD1
V gene: TRBV10-1
clone size: .
J gene: TRBJ2-7

CDR3 DNA: TGTGCCAGCAGGCTAGCCTCGAACACCGGGGAGCTGTTTTTT
CDR3 protein: CASRLASNTGELFF
D gene: .
V gene: TRBV28
clone size: .
J gene: TRBJ2-2

CDR3 DNA: TGTGCCAGTCGGGACTCGGGGTTCTACGAGCAGTACTTC
CDR3 protein: CASRDSGFYEQYF
D gene: .
V gene: TRBV11-2
clone size: .
J gene: TRBJ2-7

CDR3 DNA: TGTGCCAGCAGCCCCTCCCATTGGGAGTTCACCTTC
CDR3 protein: CASSPSHWEFTF
D gene: .
V gene: TRBV7-9
clone size: .
J gene: TRBJ1-2

CDR3 DNA: TGTGCCAGCAGCGCCCAAAACACCGGGGAGCTGTTTTTT
CDR3 protein: CASSAQNTGELFF
D gene: .
V gene: TRBV9
clone size: .
J gene: TRBJ2-2

CDR3 DNA: TGTGCCAGCAGCTTAGGAGTTAGCAATCAGCCCCAGCATTTT
CDR3 protein: CASSLGVSNQPQHF
D gene: .
V gene: TRBV7-2
clone size: .
J gene: TRBJ1-5

CDR3 DNA: TGTGCCAGCAGCTGGGGACCGCTGTCGGGACTGTTTTTT
CDR3 protein: CASSWGPLSGLFF
D gene: .
V gene: TRBV5-8
clone size: .
J gene: TRBJ1-4

CDR3 DNA: TGTGCCAGCAGTAGTACCGGGACAGCGCTTTTCAATCAGCCCCAGCATTTT
CDR3 protein: CASSSTGTALFNQPQHF
D gene: TRBD1
V gene: TRBV2
clone size: .
J gene: TRBJ1-5

CDR3 DNA: TGTGCCAGCGGAGCGGGTGGGGTAGAGACCCAGTACTTC
CDR3 protein: CASGAGGVETQYF
D gene: .
V gene: TRBV2
clone size: .
J gene: TRBJ2-5

CDR3 DNA: TGTGCCAGTAGGTTAGAGGGAGGCTATGGCTACACCTTC
CDR3 protein: CASRLEGGYGYTF
D gene: .
V gene: TRBV19
clone size: .
J gene: TRBJ1-2

CDR3 DNA: TGTGCCAGCAGCGGTAAACAGGTTATCTCTGGAAACACCATATATTTT
CDR3 protein: CASSGKQVISGNTIYF
D gene: .
V gene: TRBV9
clone size: .
J gene: TRBJ1-3

CDR3 DNA: TGTGCCAGCTCACCACCGAGGGGAGAACTCGGGGAGCTGTTTTTT
CDR3 protein: CASSPPRGELGELFF
D gene: .
V gene: TRBV18
clone size: once
J gene: TRBJ2-2